This T cell receptor (beta chain) was recovered during a study of CD8 T cells in Susac syndrome. Study results and limitations: As the study acknowledged, the number of individuals who were part of its TCR sequencing and HLA analysis was relatively small.

Comment on this clonotype: As yet, its antigen is unknown.

The sequenced target, TCR beta, came from blood CD8+ and CD4+ T cells. The multiple sclerosis controls consisted of treatment-naive patients with relapsing-remitting disease, either stable or active. With random hexamers, reverse transcription was performed on about 0.5 to 1 ug of RNA. Amplification of TCR beta CDR3 used immunoSEQ multiplex PCR across 54 Vbeta and 13 Jbeta. TCRdb re-analysed the immunoSEQ multiplex PCR reads in MiXCR, keeping a single row per CDR3 protein. Counted here are more than 90,000 distinct CDR3 sequences, around 94% occurring once; the ten biggest clones make up under 0.095%. Trimming cost V 2 bases and J 0 bases, with 9 bases left between them. The germline V gene has CDR1 SGHRS and CDR2 YFSETQ. The CDR3 sequence is 15 residues long.

This clonotype was obtained from a human donor with multiple sclerosis. The chain is built from TRBV5-1 and TRBJ1-5; a possible D gene is TRBD1 (5 bases). Sequencing was done on a sample of CD4+ T cells from PBMCs. CDR3: CASSFGAGSNQPQHF. CDR3 nucleotide sequence: TGCGCCAGCAGCTTTGGGGCCGGTAGCAATCAGCCCCAGCATTTT.